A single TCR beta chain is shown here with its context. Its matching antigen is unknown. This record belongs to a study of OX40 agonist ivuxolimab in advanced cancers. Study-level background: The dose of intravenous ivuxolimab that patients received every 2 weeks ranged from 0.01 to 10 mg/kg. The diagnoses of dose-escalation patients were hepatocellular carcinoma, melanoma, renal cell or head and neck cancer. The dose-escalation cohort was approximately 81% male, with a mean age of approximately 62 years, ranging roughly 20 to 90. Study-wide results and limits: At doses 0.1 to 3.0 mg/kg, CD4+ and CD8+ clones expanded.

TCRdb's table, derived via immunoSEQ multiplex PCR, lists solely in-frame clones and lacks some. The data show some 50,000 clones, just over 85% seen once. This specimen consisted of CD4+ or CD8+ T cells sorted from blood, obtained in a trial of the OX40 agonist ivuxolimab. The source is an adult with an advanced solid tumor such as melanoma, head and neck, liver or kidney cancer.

The CDR3 coding sequence is TGTGCCAGCAGCTCCGACAGGGTCTATGGCTACACCTTC. Amino acid sequence: CASSSDRVYGYTF. The chain has TRBV7-2 and TRBJ1-2; TRBD1 matches 7 bases. Germline V gene lookup returns CDR1 SGHTA and CDR2 FQGNSA. The V and J ends lost 4 bases and 4 bases, in that order; junction bases with no gene match: 3. This CDR3 is built from 13 residues.